The 32 T cell receptor beta chains given below trace back to one sample, sequenced in a study of T-cell reconstitution after alpha-beta-depleted transplantation in children. Preparation of the TCRbeta library used unique molecular identifiers. TCRdb re-analysed the PCR reads in MiXCR, keeping a single row per CDR3 protein. This sample has about 420,000 distinct CDR3 sequences, with around 15% found just once. The source was PBMCs, mostly from graft donor cells, collected 360 days after TCRalphabeta/CD19-depleted stem cell transplant. The source is a boy younger than two who had a stem cell transplant for Wiskott-Aldrich syndrome, so the T cells may come from the graft donor.

This chain links TRBV6-1 with TRBJ2-2; D is unresolved. The CDR3 totals 16 residues. V was clipped by 8 bases and J by 2 bases, with 18 bases between them. CDR1 is MNHNS and CDR2 is SASEGT in the germline V gene. DNA of the CDR3: TGTGCCAGCGGCCGGGTCTCCCGTCTAAACACCGGGGAGCTGTTTTTT. Encoded protein: CASGRVSRLNTGELFF.

This clonotype came up many times. The chain joins TRBV12-3 or TRBV12-4 to TRBJ2-1; 7 bases fit TRBD1. The CDR3 extends over 15 amino acids. Unmatched junction bases numbered 6, after V lost 6 bases and J lost 1 base. In DNA, the CDR3 is TGTGCCAGCAGGAGCCGGGACAGTTCCTACAATGAGCAGTTCTTC. It yields the protein CASRSRDSSYNEQFF.

This chain links TRBV24-1 with TRBJ2-3, with D tentatively TRBD1 (5 bases). The CDR3 loop spans 15 amino acids. V was pared by 3 bases and J by 0 bases, with 9 bases between. CDR1 is KGHDR and CDR2 is SFDVKD in the germline V gene. CDR3 in amino acids: CATSDRQLSTDTQYF. In DNA, the CDR3 is TGTGCCACCAGTGATCGACAGCTTAGCACAGATACGCAGTATTTT.

This clonotype was seen repeatedly, ten times or more. The chain employs TRBV12-3 or TRBV12-4 and TRBJ2-1, with D unclear. This CDR3 contains 12 residues. Trimming cost V 4 bases and J 4 bases, with 5 bases left between them. The CDR3 DNA is TGTGCCAGCAGTTGGCCTTACAATGAGCAGTTCTTC. Its protein is CASSWPYNEQFF.

V is TRBV10-3 and J is TRBJ2-7; D ambiguous. This CDR3 contains 14 residues. V lost 0 bases to trimming and J lost 3 bases, with 9 bases between them. Germline-derived CDR1 and CDR2 are ENHRY and SYGVKD. The CDR3 bases are TGTGCCATCAGTGAGTCGACAATGGACTACGAGCAGTACTTC. Protein: CAISESTMDYEQYF.

Concerning this clonotype: The junction and the germline gene differ at one end; a read error may be behind it. This rearrangement joins TRBV15 to TRBJ2-1; 7 nucleotides agree with TRBD2. The CDR3 covers 16 residues. Germline V gives CDR1 LNHNV, CDR2 YYDKDF (reference sequence). The DNA of the CDR3 is TGTGCCACCAGGAGAGATCTGGCTAGCGGATACAATGAGCAGTTCTTC. Its protein product is CATRRDLASGYNEQFF. Full variable domain (remainder filled in from reference TRBV15 and TRBJ2-1): DAMVIQNPRYQVTQFGKPVTLSCSQTLNHNVMYWYQQKSSQAPKLLFHYYDKDFNNEADTPDNFQSRRPNTSFCFLDIRSPGLGDTAMYLCATRRDLASGYNEQFFGPGTRLTVL.

This clonotype was observed a handful of times. The chain is built from TRBV10-3 and TRBJ2-1; D remains ambiguous. Trimming shortened V by 3 bases and J by 0 bases, and 9 bases separated the two germline ends. In germline, CDR1 is ENHRY, CDR2 SYGVKD. There are 15 residues in the CDR3. CDR3 protein: CAISDFRSSYNEQFF. CDR3 DNA: TGTGCCATCAGTGACTTCCGTAGCTCCTACAATGAGCAGTTCTTC.

The chain joins TRBV20-1 to TRBJ2-3, with TRBD2 matching over 11 bases. Trimming cost V 3 bases and J 5 bases; bases outside gene matches: 7. The CDR3 has 15 amino acids. CDR1 and CDR2 (germline): DFQATT, SNEGSKA (reference sequence). The CDR3 sequence: CSASPASGRRDTQYF. CDR3 nucleotide sequence: TGCAGTGCTAGTCCGGCTAGCGGGAGGAGAGATACGCAGTATTTT.

Only a few counts were recorded for this clonotype. The chain uses TRBV5-4 and TRBJ2-5; 9 nucleotides agree with TRBD2. The CDR3 sequence is 16 residues long. Germline CDR1 reads SGHNT; CDR2 reads YYREEE (reference sequence). The V and J ends lost 3 bases and 5 bases, in that order; junction bases with no gene match: 11. CDR3 protein: CASSWRPSGVGETQYF. Here the CDR3 DNA reads TGTGCCAGCAGCTGGCGGCCTAGCGGGGTGGGGGAGACCCAGTACTTC. Using reference TRBV5-4 and TRBJ2-5 for the parts outside the CDR3, the full variable domain is ETGVTQSPTHLIKTRGQQVTLRCSSQSGHNTVSWYQQALGQGPQFIFQYYREEENGRGNFPPRFSGLQFPNYSSELNVNALELDDSALYLCASSWRPSGVGETQYFGPGTRLLVL.

This chain connects TRBV21-1 to TRBJ2-5. TRBV21-1 constitutes a pseudogene. This CDR3 comprises 16 residues. This CDR3 is CASSTRPHSVQETQYF. The CDR3 nucleotides read TGTGCCAGCAGCACAAGACCTCATTCGGTCCAAGAGACCCAGTACTTC.

This chain links TRBV2 with TRBJ1-2, with 8 bases aligning to TRBD1. The CDR3 is 14 amino acids. J was trimmed by 0 bases and V by 6 bases; bases with no gene match: 3. Germline CDR1 reads SNHLY; CDR2 reads FYNNEI. The CDR3 DNA sequence: TGTGCCAGCAGGGAGACAGGGGCTAACTATGGCTACACCTTC. This sequence encodes CASRETGANYGYTF.

The rearrangement uses TRBV27 and TRBJ2-1, with TRBD2 matching over 10 bases. Trimming removed 8 bases from V and 4 bases from J; junction bases left unmatched: 8. CDR1 is MNHEY and CDR2 is SMNVEV in the germline V gene (reference sequence). The CDR3 covers 15 residues. The CDR3 DNA reads TGTGCCAGCTGGGGCTGGACTAGCGGATACAATGAGCAGTTCTTC. Translation: CASWGWTSGYNEQFF.

The chain's CDR3 is CSGKGLYITDTQYF. The CDR3 DNA follows: TGCAGCGGAAAGGGACTTTATATCACAGATACGCAGTATTTT. The V and J genes are TRBV29-1 and TRBJ2-3; tentative D call: TRBD2 (6 bases). Looked up from germline, CDR1 is SQVTM and CDR2 is ANQGSEA. Deletions cut 7 bases from V and 2 bases from J, with 16 bases between. This CDR3 comprises 14 residues.

This clonotype was detected many times. The gene calls are TRBV10-3 and TRBJ2-5; D is ambiguous. V was cut by 4 bases and J by 3 bases, with 3 bases left in between. Germline CDR1 and CDR2: ENHRY and SYGVKD. This CDR3 is built from 11 residues. CDR3: CAISAKETQYF. The DNA of the CDR3 is TGTGCCATCAGTGCCAAAGAGACCCAGTACTTC.

This clonotype turned up a few times. The V and J genes are TRBV5-1 and TRBJ2-7; 15 bases line up with TRBD2. Germline lookup yields CDR1 SGHRS and CDR2 YFSETQ. J was trimmed by 2 bases and V by 0 bases; bases with no gene match: 3. This CDR3 has 17 residues. CDR3 loop: CASSLGRTSGRAYEQYF. Written as DNA, the CDR3 is TGCGCCAGCAGCTTGGGACGGACTAGCGGGAGGGCCTACGAGCAGTACTTC.

This clonotype was observed a handful of times. This chain links TRBV7-9 with TRBJ2-2; no reliable D call. V gave up 9 bases and J gave up 2 bases, with 7 bases separating them. The CDR3 runs to 12 residues. Germline loops: CDR1 SEHNR, CDR2 FQNEAQ (reference sequence). In DNA, the CDR3 is TGTGCCAGAGGAAAAAACACCGGGGAGCTGTTTTTT. Amino acids: CARGKNTGELFF.

This clonotype was found many times. As DNA, the CDR3 is TGCAGTGCTAAGCAGACAGGGGATTCTTCACCCCTCCACTTT. Encoded protein: CSAKQTGDSSPLHF. This chain uses TRBV20-1 with TRBJ1-6; TRBD1 matches 8 bases. This CDR3 contains 14 residues. With V trimmed by 4 bases and J by 9 bases, 8 bases remained unmatched. The germline gives CDR1 DFQATT, CDR2 SNEGSKA (reference sequence).

The chain recombines TRBV5-6 with TRBJ2-7, with TRBD2 matching 7 bases. V shed 4 bases, J shed 4 bases, and the junction held 14 bases outside the gene matches. CDR3 length: 16 residues. Germline V gene sequence: CDR1 SGHDT, CDR2 YYEEEE. The CDR3 bases are TGTGCCAGCAGCCCAATCAGAGCTAGCGGAGGTTACGAGCAGTACTTC. Translation: CASSPIRASGGYEQYF.

This clonotype has more than one count but fewer than ten. This chain connects TRBV10-3 to TRBJ2-2, with 10 positions matching TRBD2. Trimming at V came to 8 bases and at J to 3 bases, leaving 12 bases not matched to a gene. This CDR3 comprises 17 residues. From germline, CDR1 is ENHRY and CDR2 SYGVKD. CDR3 nucleotides: TGTGCCATCCGACAGCGGGAGGGCGTTCGAGACACCGGGGAGCTGTTTTTT. Its translation is CAIRQREGVRDTGELFF.

J is TRBJ2-1 and V is TRBV27; tentatively, D is TRBD1 or TRBD2 (6 bases each). Looked up from germline, CDR1 is MNHEY and CDR2 is SMNVEV (reference sequence). With 2 bases removed from V and 2 bases from J, the gap between germline ends came to 13 bases. The CDR3 runs to 16 residues. This chain's CDR3 is CASSLLARGPYNEQFF. For the CDR3, the DNA is TGTGCCAGCAGTTTACTTGCTCGGGGGCCCTACAATGAGCAGTTCTTC.

This clonotype was counted between two and nine times. The gene calls are TRBV5-1 and TRBJ1-3, with 7 bases aligning to TRBD1. CDR3 length: 13 residues. Trimming at V came to 4 bases and at J to 5 bases, leaving 3 bases not matched to a gene. Germline V gene sequence: CDR1 SGHRS, CDR2 YFSETQ. The CDR3: CASSGDSRNTIYF. The CDR3 DNA reads TGCGCCAGCAGCGGGGACAGTCGAAACACCATATATTTT.

This clonotype was seen only a few times. The chain is built from TRBV12-3 or TRBV12-4 and TRBJ2-7; 7 nucleotides line up with TRBD1. This CDR3 is 12 amino acids long. J lost 9 bases, V lost 6 bases, and 8 bases had no gene match. This chain's CDR3 is CASSLGQDGQYF. The DNA of the CDR3 is TGTGCCAGCAGCCTCGGACAGGACGGGCAGTACTTC.

The CDR3 loop is CASSPSRGTRPGELFF. DNA for the CDR3: TGTGCCAGCAGCCCGTCCAGGGGGACTAGACCCGGGGAGCTGTTTTTT. The chain carries TRBV7-2 and TRBJ2-2; tentative D call: TRBD2 (8 bases). The germline V and J ends were trimmed by 5 bases and 6 bases, with 19 bases remaining between them. CDR3 length equals 16 residues. The V gene's germline CDR1 is SGHTA and CDR2 FQGNSA.

The chain joins TRBV4-1 to TRBJ2-7, with 8 bases that match TRBD1. Trimming cost V 4 bases and J 5 bases; bases outside gene matches: 4. The CDR3 has 13 residues. Germline loops: CDR1 MGHRA, CDR2 YSYEKL. CDR3 residues: CASSRQGTNEQYF. In DNA form, the CDR3 reads TGCGCCAGCAGCCGACAGGGGACCAACGAGCAGTACTTC.

The CDR3 nucleotides read TGTGCCAGCTCAACTGCCGGGACTCTTAACACCGGGGAGCTGTTTTTT. Translated: CASSTAGTLNTGELFF. This rearrangement joins TRBV18 to TRBJ2-2; a possible D gene is TRBD2 (6 bases). The V end was cut by 5 bases, the J end by 2 bases, with 15 bases between. The CDR3 covers 16 residues. In germline, CDR1 is KGHSH, CDR2 LQKENI.

The chain has TRBV5-5 and TRBJ1-4; 7 bases are a match to TRBD1. Germline loops: CDR1 SGHKS, CDR2 YYEKEE (reference sequence). This CDR3 is 14 amino acids long. J was trimmed by 10 bases and V by 0 bases; bases with no gene match: 6. The CDR3 nucleotides read TGTGCCAGCAGCTTGGTGCTCCCAGGGGGAAAACTGTTTTTT. It encodes CASSLVLPGGKLFF.

The chain is built from TRBV18 and TRBJ2-2; no clear D. The length of the CDR3 is 14 residues. Germline loops: CDR1 KGHSH, CDR2 LQKENI. V was trimmed by 3 bases and J by 4 bases, leaving 9 bases between them. The CDR3 sequence: CASSPLERTGELFF. The DNA of the CDR3 is TGTGCCAGCTCACCGTTGGAGCGCACCGGGGAGCTGTTTTTT.

This clonotype was detected only a few times. V and J are TRBV2 and TRBJ1-2; 8 bases map to TRBD1. CDR1 is SNHLY, CDR2 FYNNEI, per germline. CDR3 length: 15 residues. Unmatched junction bases numbered 10, after V lost 6 bases and J lost 4 bases. The CDR3 is CASRGPGQGGYGYTF. The CDR3 DNA sequence: TGTGCCAGCAGAGGACCAGGACAGGGTGGCTATGGCTACACCTTC. Using reference TRBV2 and TRBJ1-2 for the parts outside the CDR3, the full variable domain is EPEVTQTPSHQVTQMGQEVILRCVPISNHLYFYWYRQILGQKVEFLVSFYNNEISEKSEIFDDQFSVERPDGSNFTLKIRSTKLEDSAMYFCASRGPGQGGYGYTFGSGTRLTVV.

This clonotype has ten or more counts. V is TRBV9 and J is TRBJ1-6; maybe TRBD1 (5 bases). The CDR3 is 15 residues long. Germline V gene data show CDR1 as SGDLS and CDR2 as YYNGEE. Trimming took off 0 bases at V and 6 bases at J, with 10 bases between the two ends. In DNA, the CDR3 is TGTGCCAGCAGCGTAGTGGGGGGACCTAATTCACCCCTCCACTTT. Translation gives CASSVVGGPNSPLHF.

This clonotype was counted between two and nine times. The chain carries TRBV4-3 and TRBJ2-1; no clear D gene. V lost 0 bases and J 6 bases, leaving 15 bases between the germline ends. This CDR3 is 16 amino acids long. Germline V CDR1 and CDR2: LGHNA, YSLEER. The CDR3 protein is CASSQEMRAFGNEQFF. In DNA form, the CDR3 reads TGCGCCAGCAGCCAAGAGATGCGAGCCTTCGGCAATGAGCAGTTCTTC.

This clonotype was found a few times. This chain connects TRBV5-5 to TRBJ2-1, with D perhaps given as TRBD1 or TRBD2 (5 bases each). Trimming pared 2 bases from V and 1 base from J, leaving 13 bases between. CDR1 is SGHKS and CDR2 is YYEKEE in the germline V gene (reference sequence). This CDR3 contains 16 residues. The chain's CDR3 is CASSLRDPRSYNEQFF. The CDR3 region has the DNA TGTGCCAGCAGCTTACGGGACCCCCGATCCTACAATGAGCAGTTCTTC.

The rearrangement uses TRBV6-2 or TRBV6-3 and TRBJ2-7; no reliable D call. With 7 bases removed from V and 2 bases from J, the gap between germline ends came to 12 bases. The germline gives CDR1 MNHEY, CDR2 SVGEGT. The CDR3 runs to 13 residues. The CDR3 region is CASNHKVPYEQYF. CDR3 coding DNA: TGTGCCAGCAACCACAAAGTCCCCTACGAGCAGTACTTC.